The present entry profiles one T cell receptor beta chain with its context. This sample stems from a study of blood T cell repertoires in COVID-19. Across the study: From the United States, Italy and Spain came samples of acute and convalescent COVID-19. The cDNA or gDNA used as material had been derived from T cells, B-cell-depleted T cells, or PBMCs.

Methods used by the authors: Estimates of nucleated cell counts were drawn from the amplification of reference gene primers. Profiled with immunoSEQ multiplex PCR; TCRdb holds only in-frame clones, not every one. That table is the source of V, J and clone size, and D and trimming were worked out from the DNA. The sample records tens of thousands of clones, 86% being singletons. Categorization into cohorts depended on clinical history that participants reported. Looked up from germline, CDR1 is GTSNPN and CDR2 is SVGIG (reference sequence). The CDR3 has 15 amino acids. V was pared by 3 bases and J by 3 bases, with 6 bases of the junction left unmatched.

The sequenced sample was PBMCs or T cells enriched from blood (not recorded which). This TCR was sampled from a woman aged 50 to 60 who had recovered from COVID-19. The gene calls are TRBV30 and TRBJ1-5, with 9 positions matching TRBD1. CDR3: CAWSGQGKPNQPQHF. CDR3 DNA sequence: TGTGCCTGGAGCGGACAGGGGAAACCCAATCAGCCCCAGCATTTT.